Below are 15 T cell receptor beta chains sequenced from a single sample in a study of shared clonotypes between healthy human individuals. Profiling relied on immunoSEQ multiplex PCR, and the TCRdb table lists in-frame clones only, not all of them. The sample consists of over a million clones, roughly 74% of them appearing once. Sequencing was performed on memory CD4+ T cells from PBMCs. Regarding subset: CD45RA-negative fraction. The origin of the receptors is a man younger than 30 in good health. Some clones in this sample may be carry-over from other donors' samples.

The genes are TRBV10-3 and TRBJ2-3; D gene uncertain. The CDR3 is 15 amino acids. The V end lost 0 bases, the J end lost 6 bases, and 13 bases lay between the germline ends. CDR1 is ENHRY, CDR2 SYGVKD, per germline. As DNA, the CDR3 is TGTGCCATCAGTGAGTCCATAGCAAGGGCGGATACGCAGTATTTT. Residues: CAISESIARADTQYF.

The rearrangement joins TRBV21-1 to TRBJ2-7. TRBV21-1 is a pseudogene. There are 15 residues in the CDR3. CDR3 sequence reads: CASSKIRGRPYEQYF. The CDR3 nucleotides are TGTGCCAGCAGCAAAATTCGGGGCAGGCCCTACGAGCAGTACTTC.

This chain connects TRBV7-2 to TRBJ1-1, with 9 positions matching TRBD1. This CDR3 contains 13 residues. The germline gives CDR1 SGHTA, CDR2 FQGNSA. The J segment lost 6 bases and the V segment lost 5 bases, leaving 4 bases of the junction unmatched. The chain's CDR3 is CASSPRTGAEAFF. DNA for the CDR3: TGTGCCAGCAGCCCAAGGACAGGGGCTGAAGCTTTCTTT.

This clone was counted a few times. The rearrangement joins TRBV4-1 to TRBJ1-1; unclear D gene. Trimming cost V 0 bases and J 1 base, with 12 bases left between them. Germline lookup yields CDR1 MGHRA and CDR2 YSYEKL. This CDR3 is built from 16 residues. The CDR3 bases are TGCGCCAGCAGCCAAGATTATGGCACACCGAACACTGAAGCTTTCTTT. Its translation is CASSQDYGTPNTEAFF.

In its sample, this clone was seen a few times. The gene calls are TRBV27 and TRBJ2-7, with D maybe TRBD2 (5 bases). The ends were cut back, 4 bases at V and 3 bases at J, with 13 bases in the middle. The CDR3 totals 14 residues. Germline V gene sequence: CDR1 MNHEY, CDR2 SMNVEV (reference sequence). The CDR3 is CASSSGRADYEQYF. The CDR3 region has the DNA TGTGCCAGCAGTTCTGGGCGGGCCGACTACGAGCAGTACTTC.

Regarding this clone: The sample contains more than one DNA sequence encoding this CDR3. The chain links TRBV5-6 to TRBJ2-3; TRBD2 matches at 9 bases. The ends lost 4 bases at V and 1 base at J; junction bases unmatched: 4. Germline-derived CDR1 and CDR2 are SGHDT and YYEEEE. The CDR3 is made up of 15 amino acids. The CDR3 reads CASSLKREGTDTQYF. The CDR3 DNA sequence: TGTGCCAGCAGCCTAAAGCGGGAGGGCACAGATACGCAGTATTTT.

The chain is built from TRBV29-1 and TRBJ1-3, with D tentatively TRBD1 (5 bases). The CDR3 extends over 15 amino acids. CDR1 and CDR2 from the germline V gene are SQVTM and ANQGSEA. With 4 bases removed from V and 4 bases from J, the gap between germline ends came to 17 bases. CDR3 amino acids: CSVVVPGPGGNTIYF. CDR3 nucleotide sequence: TGCAGCGTTGTTGTACCGGGGCCCGGCGGAAACACCATATATTTT. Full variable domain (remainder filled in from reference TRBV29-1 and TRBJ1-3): SAVISQKPSRDICQRGTSLTIQCQVDSQVTMMFWYRQQPGQSLTLIATANQGSEATYESGFVIDKFPISRPNLTFSTLTVSNMSPEDSSIYLCSVVVPGPGGNTIYFGEGSWLTVV.

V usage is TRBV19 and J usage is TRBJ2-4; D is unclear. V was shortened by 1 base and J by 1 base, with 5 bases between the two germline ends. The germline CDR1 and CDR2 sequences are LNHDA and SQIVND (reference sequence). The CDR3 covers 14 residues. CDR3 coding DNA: TGTGCCAGTAGTATAGTGGGGGCCAAAAACATTCAGTACTTC. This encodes CASSIVGAKNIQYF.

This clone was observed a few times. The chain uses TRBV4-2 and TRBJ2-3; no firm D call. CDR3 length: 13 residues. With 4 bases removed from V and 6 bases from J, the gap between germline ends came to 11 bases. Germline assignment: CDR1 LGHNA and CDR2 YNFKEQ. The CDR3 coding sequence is TGTGCCAGCAGCCTCACTCCCCTGGATACGCAGTATTTT. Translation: CASSLTPLDTQYF.

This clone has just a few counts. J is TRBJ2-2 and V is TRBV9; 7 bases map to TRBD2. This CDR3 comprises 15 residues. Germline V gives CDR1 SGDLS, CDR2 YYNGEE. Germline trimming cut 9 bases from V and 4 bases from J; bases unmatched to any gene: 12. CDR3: CATAQGGPSTGELFF. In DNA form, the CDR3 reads TGTGCCACCGCCCAGGGAGGGCCTAGCACCGGGGAGCTGTTTTTT.

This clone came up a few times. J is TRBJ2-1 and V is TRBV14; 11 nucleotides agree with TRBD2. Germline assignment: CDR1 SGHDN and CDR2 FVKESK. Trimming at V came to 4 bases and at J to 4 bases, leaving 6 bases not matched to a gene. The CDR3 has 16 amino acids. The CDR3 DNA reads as TGTGCCAGCAGCCCATCCCTAGCGGGGGGATACAATGAGCAGTTCTTC. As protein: CASSPSLAGGYNEQFF.

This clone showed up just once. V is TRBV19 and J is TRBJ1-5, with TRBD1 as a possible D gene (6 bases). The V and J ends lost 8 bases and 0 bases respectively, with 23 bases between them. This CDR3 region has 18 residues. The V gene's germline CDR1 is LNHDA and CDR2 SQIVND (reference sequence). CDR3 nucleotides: TGTGCCAGTCGAATGGGGGGGCGACAGAGCTATAGCAATCAGCCCCAGCATTTT. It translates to CASRMGGRQSYSNQPQHF.

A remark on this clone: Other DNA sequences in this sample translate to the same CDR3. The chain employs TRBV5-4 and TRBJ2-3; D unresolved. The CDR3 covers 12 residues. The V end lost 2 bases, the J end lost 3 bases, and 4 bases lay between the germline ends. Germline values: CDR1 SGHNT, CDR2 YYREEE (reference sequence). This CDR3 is CASSLTTDTQYF. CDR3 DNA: TGTGCCAGCAGCTTAACAACAGATACGCAGTATTTT.

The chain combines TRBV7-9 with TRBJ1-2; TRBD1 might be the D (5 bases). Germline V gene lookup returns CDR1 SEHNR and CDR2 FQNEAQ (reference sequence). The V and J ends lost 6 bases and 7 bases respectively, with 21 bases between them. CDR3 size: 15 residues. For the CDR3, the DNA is TGTGCCAGCAGGTCGGATCGGGACGGATCTATTGGCTACACCTTC. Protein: CASRSDRDGSIGYTF.

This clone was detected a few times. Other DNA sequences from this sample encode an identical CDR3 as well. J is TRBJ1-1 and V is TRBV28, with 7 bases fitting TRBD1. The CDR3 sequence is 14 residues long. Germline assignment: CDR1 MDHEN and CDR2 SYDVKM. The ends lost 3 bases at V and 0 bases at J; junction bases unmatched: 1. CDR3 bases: TGTGCCAGCAGTTTGGGACAGATGAACACTGAAGCTTTCTTT. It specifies CASSLGQMNTEAFF.